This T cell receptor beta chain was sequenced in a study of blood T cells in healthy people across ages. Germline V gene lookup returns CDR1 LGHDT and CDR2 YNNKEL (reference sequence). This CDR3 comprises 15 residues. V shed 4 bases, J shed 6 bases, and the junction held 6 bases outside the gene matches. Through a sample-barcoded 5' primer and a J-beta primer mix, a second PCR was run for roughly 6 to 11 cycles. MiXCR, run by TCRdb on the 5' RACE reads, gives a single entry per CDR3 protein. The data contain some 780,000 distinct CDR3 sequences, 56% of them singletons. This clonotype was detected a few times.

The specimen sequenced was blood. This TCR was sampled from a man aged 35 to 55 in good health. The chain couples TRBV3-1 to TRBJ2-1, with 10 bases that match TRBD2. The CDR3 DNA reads TGTGCCAGCAGCCCAGCTAGCGGGGGATCCAATGAGCAGTTCTTC. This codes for CASSPASGGSNEQFF.